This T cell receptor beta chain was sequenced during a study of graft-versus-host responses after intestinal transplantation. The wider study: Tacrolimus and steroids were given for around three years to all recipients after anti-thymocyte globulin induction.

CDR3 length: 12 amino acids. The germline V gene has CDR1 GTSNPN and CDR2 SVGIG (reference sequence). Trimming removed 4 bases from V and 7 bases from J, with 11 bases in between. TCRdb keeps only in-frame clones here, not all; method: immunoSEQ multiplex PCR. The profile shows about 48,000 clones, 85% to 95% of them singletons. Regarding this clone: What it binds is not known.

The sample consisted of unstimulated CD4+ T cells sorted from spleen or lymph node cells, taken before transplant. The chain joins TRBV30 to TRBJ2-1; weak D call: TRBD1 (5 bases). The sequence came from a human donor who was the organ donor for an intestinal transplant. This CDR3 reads CAWTGKQNEQFF. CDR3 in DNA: TGTGCCTGGACAGGGAAACAGAATGAGCAGTTCTTC.